Listed below are T cell receptor beta chains from one sample, sequenced in a study of T-cell reconstitution after alpha-beta-depleted transplantation in children. TCRdb fed the PCR reads into MiXCR, producing one record per CDR3 protein. The table records 360,000 or so distinct CDR3 sequences, around 20% of them present only once. The sequenced sample was PBMCs from the stem cell graft donor, obtained from the stem cell graft. Receptors originate from a human donor who donated a stem cell graft to a child with acute myeloid leukemia. CDR3s include the opening cysteine and the closing phenylalanine or tryptophan. Each record gives: V gene, D gene, clone size, J gene, CDR3 protein, CDR3 DNA. The D gene is left open where the match is weak. Clone size is stated in some rows and not others, as once, few, many or a class when expanded.

TRBV5-1	-	few	TRBJ2-2	CASSFQGAGSGELFF	TGCGCCAGCAGCTTCCAGGGAGCGGGTTCAGGGGAGCTGTTTTTT
TRBV12-3/TRBV12-4	TRBD2	many	TRBJ2-1	CASSVAGSYNEQFF	TGTGCCAGCAGCGTAGCGGGATCCTACAATGAGCAGTTCTTC
TRBV18	-	few	TRBJ2-4	CASSPPGGLAKNIQYF	TGTGCCAGCTCACCACCTGGGGGCCTAGCCAAAAACATTCAGTACTTC
TRBV12-3/TRBV12-4	TRBD2	-	TRBJ2-1	CASRSLAGGFYNEQFF	TGTGCCAGCAGGTCACTAGCGGGAGGGTTTTACAATGAGCAGTTCTTC
TRBV2	TRBD2	few	TRBJ2-7	CASSGTSKYEQYF	TGTGCCAGCAGCGGGACTAGTAAGTACGAGCAGTACTTC
TRBV3-1	-	few	TRBJ1-2	CASSPHSPRANYGYTF	TGTGCCAGCAGCCCACATAGTCCTCGAGCTAACTATGGCTACACCTTC
TRBV20-1	TRBD1	few	TRBJ2-1	CSASTGQASNEQFF	TGCAGTGCTTCGACCGGACAGGCGAGCAATGAGCAGTTCTTC
TRBV20-1	-	few	TRBJ2-5	CSAKDNYGQETQYF	TGCAGTGCCAAGGACAACTACGGACAAGAGACCCAGTACTTC
TRBV20-1	TRBD2	few	TRBJ2-3	CSATSGGTDTQYF	TGCAGTGCTACTAGCGGGGGCACAGATACGCAGTATTTT
TRBV20-1	TRBD2	many	TRBJ2-4	CSARISGSSGRNLAKNIQYF	TGCAGTGCTAGAATTAGCGGGAGTTCAGGGCGGAATCTAGCCAAAAACATTCAGTACTTC
TRBV28	-	-	TRBJ2-7	CASSFLATAYEQYF	TGTGCCAGCAGTTTCTTAGCGACAGCCTACGAGCAGTACTTC
TRBV28	-	-	TRBJ2-1	CASSLISRAHEQFF	TGTGCCAGCAGTTTGATCTCGAGGGCCCATGAGCAGTTCTTC
TRBV12-5	-	few	TRBJ2-7	CASGSTLGLAAQTYEQYF	TGTGCTAGTGGTTCAACCTTGGGACTCGCCGCACAAACTTACGAGCAGTACTTC
TRBV5-5	-	-	TRBJ2-5	CASSDGSLTRETQYF	TGTGCCAGCAGCGACGGGTCCTTAACGAGAGAGACCCAGTACTTC
TRBV28	TRBD2	few	TRBJ2-1	CASSPTSGRGVF	TGTGCCAGCAGTCCAACTAGCGGGAGGGGGGTCTTC
TRBV7-9	TRBD1	few	TRBJ2-3	CASSSDRGTDTQYF	TGTGCCAGCAGCTCCGACAGGGGGACAGATACGCAGTATTTT
TRBV2	TRBD2	few	TRBJ2-1	CASGRGLAGINEQFF	TGTGCCAGCGGAAGGGGACTAGCGGGAATCAATGAGCAGTTCTTC
TRBV20-1	TRBD2	many	TRBJ2-1	CSAPDPRGSDEQFF	TGCAGTGCTCCCGACCCCCGCGGGAGCGATGAGCAGTTCTTC
TRBV20-1	TRBD1	-	TRBJ1-1	CSARAGGRNTEAFF	TGCAGTGCTAGAGCAGGGGGTAGGAACACTGAAGCTTTCTTT
TRBV20-1	TRBD1	many	TRBJ2-3	CSASRDRGERTDTQYF	TGCAGTGCCAGCAGAGACAGGGGGGAGCGCACAGATACGCAGTATTTT
TRBV29-1	-	few	TRBJ2-3	CSVEPRRGVGTDTQYF	TGCAGCGTCGAACCACGCCGGGGTGTAGGCACAGATACGCAGTATTTT
TRBV12-3/TRBV12-4	TRBD1	-	TRBJ1-5	CASSSTGDNQPQHF	TGTGCCAGCAGCTCGACAGGGGACAATCAGCCCCAGCATTTT
TRBV29-1	-	few	TRBJ1-2	CSVGIQNARYGYTF	TGCAGCGTTGGGATTCAGAACGCTAGATATGGCTACACCTTC
TRBV20-1	TRBD2	many	TRBJ2-2	CSATRAGRRTGELFF	TGCAGTGCTACAAGAGCGGGGCGAAGAACCGGGGAGCTGTTTTTT
TRBV20-1	TRBD2	few	TRBJ2-1	CSARDVSSGLSYNEQFF	TGCAGTGCTAGAGACGTATCTAGCGGGCTATCCTACAATGAGCAGTTCTTC
TRBV7-2	-	-	TRBJ2-4	CASMGFNKNIQYF	TGTGCCAGCATGGGGTTTAACAAAAACATTCAGTACTTC
TRBV28	-	many	TRBJ2-6	CASSPIGRSSGANVLTF	TGTGCCAGCAGTCCTATAGGACGGAGCTCTGGGGCCAACGTCCTGACTTTC
TRBV20-1	TRBD1	few	TRBJ2-7	CSAPRPGQGPYEQYF	TGCAGTGCTCCACGTCCGGGACAGGGTCCCTACGAGCAGTACTTC
TRBV28	-	many	TRBJ1-1	CASSPNRPRDRAFF	TGTGCCAGCAGCCCAAACAGGCCCAGGGATCGGGCTTTCTTT
TRBV4-3	-	few	TRBJ2-1	CASSRDRYNEQFF	TGCGCCAGCAGTCGGGACCGATACAATGAGCAGTTCTTC
TRBV7-8	-	-	TRBJ2-1	CASSLMGANYNEQFF	TGTGCCAGCAGCTTAATGGGAGCTAATTACAATGAGCAGTTCTTC
TRBV20-1	TRBD1	many	TRBJ1-5	CSAHDRGNQPQHF	TGCAGTGCTCACGACAGGGGAAATCAGCCCCAGCATTTT
TRBV6-4	-	-	TRBJ1-6	CASSRGRAEPLHF	TGTGCCAGCAGCCGAGGGAGGGCAGAACCTCTCCACTTT
TRBV28	-	-	TRBJ1-4	CASRTEVPGRGKEKLFF	TGTGCCAGCAGGACCGAAGTCCCCGGGAGGGGGAAGGAAAAACTGTTTTTT
TRBV6-5	-	many	TRBJ2-1	CASSEGVNEQFF	TGTGCCAGCAGTGAGGGAGTCAATGAGCAGTTCTTC
TRBV12-3/TRBV12-4	TRBD2	few	TRBJ2-3	CASSATSGGADTQYF	TGTGCCAGCAGTGCTACTAGCGGGGGAGCAGATACGCAGTATTTT
TRBV7-9	TRBD2	many	TRBJ2-3	CASSLVWEREALTDTQYF	TGTGCCAGCAGCTTAGTTTGGGAGCGGGAGGCCCTCACAGATACGCAGTATTTT
TRBV5-1	-	few	TRBJ2-7	CASSFQRSDEQYF	TGCGCCAGCAGCTTTCAACGGTCGGACGAGCAGTACTTC
TRBV29-1	TRBD1	many	TRBJ2-1	CSGSPHTGDEQFF	TGCAGCGGAAGCCCTCATACAGGGGATGAGCAGTTCTTC
TRBV20-1	-	-	TRBJ2-1	CSARAGQHYNEQFF	TGCAGTGCTAGAGCGGGCCAACACTACAATGAGCAGTTCTTC
TRBV20-1	-	-	TRBJ2-3	CSARMDPDTQYF	TGCAGTGCTAGAATGGACCCAGATACGCAGTATTTT